These T cell receptor beta chains were read from a single sample in a study of cytomegalovirus exposure and HLA in healthy donors. Here immunoSEQ multiplex PCR was the method, and the copy in TCRdb shows in-frame clones only, minus some. The sample records about 130,000 clones, around three quarters being singletons. Sequencing was performed on PBMCs. The receptor source for this set is a man aged 35 to 55 in good health and CMV-seronegative. The CDR3 runs from the conserved cysteine through the conserved F or W. D genes are given only for firm matches. Clone sizes are given selectively: once, few, many, or a class where the clone is expanded.

clone_size: -; v_call: TRBV7-2; j_call: TRBJ2-2; d_call: -; cdr3_nt: TGTGCCAGCAGCTTAGAGGTGCGGCTTACCGGGGAGCTGTTTTTT; cdr3_aa: CASSLEVRLTGELFF
clone_size: -; v_call: TRBV19; j_call: TRBJ2-1; d_call: TRBD2; cdr3_nt: TGTGCCAGTAGTACGCGGACTAGCGGTCTTTCTTACAATGAGCAGTTCTTC; cdr3_aa: CASSTRTSGLSYNEQFF
clone_size: once; v_call: TRBV6-6; j_call: TRBJ2-7; d_call: TRBD1; cdr3_nt: TGTGCCAGCAGTTGGGACAGGGGATCGGACGAGCAGTACTTC; cdr3_aa: CASSWDRGSDEQYF
clone_size: -; v_call: TRBV5-1; j_call: TRBJ2-1; d_call: -; cdr3_nt: TGCGCCAGCAGCTTGATGGACAGCCGCTACAATGAGCAGTTCTTC; cdr3_aa: CASSLMDSRYNEQFF
clone_size: -; v_call: TRBV28; j_call: TRBJ2-1; d_call: -; cdr3_nt: TGTGCCAGCAGTTTGGCTGTGGGGGGTGAGCAGTTCTTC; cdr3_aa: CASSLAVGGEQFF
clone_size: -; v_call: TRBV6-5; j_call: TRBJ2-3; d_call: TRBD2; cdr3_nt: TGTGCCAGCCGGGGAGGGGTCGCAGATACGCAGTATTTT; cdr3_aa: CASRGGVADTQYF
clone_size: -; v_call: TRBV2; j_call: TRBJ2-7; d_call: TRBD1; cdr3_nt: TGTGCACTTGGGGGACAGGGGGTTTACGAGCAGTACTTC; cdr3_aa: CALGGQGVYEQYF
clone_size: -; v_call: TRBV29-1; j_call: TRBJ2-1; d_call: -; cdr3_nt: TGCAGCGCCCTATACAATGAGCAGTTCTTC; cdr3_aa: CSALYNEQFF
clone_size: -; v_call: TRBV11-3; j_call: TRBJ2-7; d_call: TRBD1; cdr3_nt: TGTGCCAGCAGCGTCGGCGGACAGGGGGTGGGCGAGCAGTACTTC; cdr3_aa: CASSVGGQGVGEQYF
clone_size: -; v_call: TRBV5-3; j_call: TRBJ1-5; d_call: TRBD1; cdr3_nt: TGTGCCAGAAGCTCCGGGACAGAACTTGGTCAGCCCCAGCATTTT; cdr3_aa: CARSSGTELGQPQHF
clone_size: once; v_call: TRBV7-8; j_call: TRBJ1-4; d_call: -; cdr3_nt: TGTGCCAGCAGCTTAGCTGGGGGGAACGGTAATGAAAAACTGTTTTTT; cdr3_aa: CASSLAGGNGNEKLFF
clone_size: -; v_call: TRBV6-4; j_call: TRBJ2-3; d_call: TRBD2; cdr3_nt: TGTGCCAGCAGTGACTCTAGCGGGGGGGCAGATACGCAGTATTTT; cdr3_aa: CASSDSSGGADTQYF
clone_size: few; v_call: TRBV2; j_call: TRBJ2-7; d_call: -; cdr3_nt: TGTGCCAGCAGTTGGGGCGGCTACGAGCAGTACTTC; cdr3_aa: CASSWGGYEQYF
clone_size: once; v_call: TRBV11-2; j_call: TRBJ2-7; d_call: TRBD2; cdr3_nt: TGTGCCAGCAGCCCTTGGACTAGCGGATCCTACGAGCAGTACTTC; cdr3_aa: CASSPWTSGSYEQYF
clone_size: -; v_call: TRBV19; j_call: TRBJ2-7; d_call: TRBD1; cdr3_nt: TGTGCCAGTAGTATAGGGGGGACAGCCCCCTACGAGCAGTACTTC; cdr3_aa: CASSIGGTAPYEQYF
clone_size: -; v_call: TRBV19; j_call: TRBJ2-7; d_call: -; cdr3_nt: TGTGCCAGTAGTAGCCACAGACAGGGAGGCGAGCAGTACTTC; cdr3_aa: CASSSHRQGGEQYF
clone_size: -; v_call: TRBV7-9; j_call: TRBJ1-1; d_call: -; cdr3_nt: TGTGCCAGCAGCTTAGTCCAGGGTCCCCCGAACACTGAAGCTTTCTTT; cdr3_aa: CASSLVQGPPNTEAFF
clone_size: once; v_call: TRBV2; j_call: TRBJ2-3; d_call: TRBD2; cdr3_nt: TGTGCCAGCAGGGCTAGCGGGAGTGGCACAGATACGCAGTATTTT; cdr3_aa: CASRASGSGTDTQYF
clone_size: -; v_call: TRBV4-1; j_call: TRBJ2-3; d_call: TRBD1; cdr3_nt: TGCGCCAGCGCTGACAGGGTCGCAGATACGCAGTATTTT; cdr3_aa: CASADRVADTQYF
clone_size: -; v_call: TRBV5-4; j_call: TRBJ2-7; d_call: TRBD1; cdr3_nt: TGTGCCAGCAGCTTGGGGGCCGGGACAGGGGGCAACTACGAGCAGTACTTC; cdr3_aa: CASSLGAGTGGNYEQYF
clone_size: -; v_call: TRBV19; j_call: TRBJ1-1; d_call: -; cdr3_nt: TGTGCCAGTAGTATTGCCGGACAGTGGAACACTGAAGCTTTCTTT; cdr3_aa: CASSIAGQWNTEAFF
clone_size: -; v_call: TRBV7-2; j_call: TRBJ1-5; d_call: -; cdr3_nt: TGTGCCAGCAGCCAAGCCGGGAGCCGGGAACCCCAGCATTTT; cdr3_aa: CASSQAGSREPQHF
clone_size: -; v_call: TRBV6-1; j_call: TRBJ2-3; d_call: TRBD2; cdr3_nt: TGTGCCAGCAGTGAAGGGAGCGGGGGCCAACCGGATACGCAGTATTTT; cdr3_aa: CASSEGSGGQPDTQYF
clone_size: -; v_call: TRBV29-1; j_call: TRBJ2-7; d_call: -; cdr3_nt: TGCAGCGTCGCGAAAGCCTACGAGCAGTACTTC; cdr3_aa: CSVAKAYEQYF
clone_size: -; v_call: TRBV10-3; j_call: TRBJ1-1; d_call: -; cdr3_nt: TGTGCCATCGGAGAGACAGAGAACACTGAAGCTTTCTTT; cdr3_aa: CAIGETENTEAFF
clone_size: once; v_call: TRBV5-1; j_call: TRBJ2-3; d_call: TRBD1; cdr3_nt: TGCGCCAGCAGCTTGGCGGTGGGGACAGGGTCCACCAACACAGATACGCAGTATTTT; cdr3_aa: CASSLAVGTGSTNTDTQYF
clone_size: -; v_call: TRBV19; j_call: TRBJ2-5; d_call: -; cdr3_nt: TGTGCCAGTAGTCGTAGCGTCCTCGGGGAGACCCAGTACTTC; cdr3_aa: CASSRSVLGETQYF
clone_size: -; v_call: TRBV30; j_call: TRBJ1-5; d_call: TRBD1; cdr3_nt: TGTGCCTGGGCCCCCGGACAGGGAACGGAGCCCCAGCATTTT; cdr3_aa: CAWAPGQGTEPQHF
clone_size: -; v_call: TRBV7-9; j_call: TRBJ1-1; d_call: -; cdr3_nt: TGTGCCAGCGACAGGTTCCAAAACACTGAAGCTTTCTTT; cdr3_aa: CASDRFQNTEAFF
clone_size: -; v_call: TRBV15; j_call: TRBJ2-7; d_call: -; cdr3_nt: TGTGCCACCAGCAGAGATCTATCCTACGAGCAGTACTTC; cdr3_aa: CATSRDLSYEQYF
clone_size: few; v_call: TRBV5-1; j_call: TRBJ2-1; d_call: -; cdr3_nt: TGCGCCAGCAGCGCGGCCGGACAGAGCCCCTACAATGAGCAGTTCTTC; cdr3_aa: CASSAAGQSPYNEQFF
clone_size: once; v_call: TRBV6-1; j_call: TRBJ1-5; d_call: -; cdr3_nt: TGTGCCAGCAGTGAAGGGAAGGGCGGGAAAAATCAGCCCCAGCATTTT; cdr3_aa: CASSEGKGGKNQPQHF
clone_size: -; v_call: TRBV25-1; j_call: TRBJ2-3; d_call: TRBD1; cdr3_nt: TGTGCCAGCAGTGAAGGGACAGGGAGGGGGGGAGATACGCAGTATTTT; cdr3_aa: CASSEGTGRGGDTQYF
clone_size: -; v_call: TRBV28; j_call: TRBJ1-1; d_call: -; cdr3_nt: TGTGCCAGCAGGTCTCCAGGGGAGACTGAAGCTTTCTTT; cdr3_aa: CASRSPGETEAFF
clone_size: -; v_call: TRBV7-2; j_call: TRBJ2-1; d_call: -; cdr3_nt: TGTGCCAGCAGCAAGAGCTCCTACAATGAGCAGTTCTTC; cdr3_aa: CASSKSSYNEQFF
clone_size: -; v_call: TRBV28; j_call: TRBJ1-2; d_call: -; cdr3_nt: TGTGCCAGCAGTTTATTAATCGAGGGAGGCTATGGCTACACCTTC; cdr3_aa: CASSLLIEGGYGYTF
clone_size: -; v_call: TRBV2; j_call: TRBJ1-5; d_call: TRBD1; cdr3_nt: TGTGCCAGCAGCTACACAGGGGGCCTCAATCAGCCCCAGCATTTT; cdr3_aa: CASSYTGGLNQPQHF